This T cell receptor beta chain was recorded in a study of beta chain features in type 1 diabetes. The study reverse transcribed the entire isolated RNA, so it sequenced expressed TCRB transcripts. The assay was immunoSEQ multiplex PCR, and TCRdb's table has in-frame clones only and misses some. Of roughly 500,000 clones detected, roughly 31% appear once; the ten largest clones hold more than 0.055%. Germline CDR1 LGHNA, CDR2 YNFKEQ. The CDR3 extends over 14 amino acids. J was trimmed by 5 bases and V by 8 bases; bases with no gene match: 6. The chain couples TRBV4-2 to TRBJ2-1; 10 positions match TRBD2. This TCR derives from a man between 18 and 35 years old in good health. Material for sequencing was naive CD4+ T cells from blood. The CDR3: CASARTSGNNEQFF. CDR3 DNA sequence: TGTGCCAGCGCCCGGACTAGCGGAAACAATGAGCAGTTCTTC.